Listed here are 21 T cell receptor beta chains from one sample, sequenced in a study of OX40 agonist ivuxolimab in advanced cancers. Clones were sequenced by immunoSEQ multiplex PCR, and TCRdb holds only the in-frame ones, with some missing. The data hold about 50,000 clones, with 70% to 90% observed a single time. The sample here was CD4+ or CD8+ T cells sorted from blood, taken in a trial of the OX40 agonist ivuxolimab. These receptors originate from an adult with an advanced solid tumor such as melanoma, head and neck, liver or kidney cancer.

The chain combines TRBV27 with TRBJ1-5, with 7 bases that match TRBD1. The CDR3 extends over 18 amino acids. V shed 5 bases, J shed 0 bases, and the junction held 13 bases outside the gene matches. Germline V gene data show CDR1 as MNHEY and CDR2 as SMNVEV (reference sequence). CDR3 region: CASSPSGGRVYSNQPQHF. Written as DNA, the CDR3 is TGTGCCAGCAGTCCATCAGGGGGGCGAGTCTATAGCAATCAGCCCCAGCATTTT.

The chain uses TRBV18 and TRBJ2-1; 9 bases agree with TRBD1. Germline CDR1 KGHSH, CDR2 LQKENI. The CDR3 length is 14 residues. Trimming at V came to 4 bases and at J to 6 bases, leaving 4 bases not matched to a gene. The CDR3 region has the DNA TGTGCCAGCTCACACTCGACAGGGGGCAATGAGCAGTTCTTC. It is translated as CASSHSTGGNEQFF.

The chain is built from TRBV4-2 and TRBJ2-7; weak D call: TRBD1 (6 bases). V shed 4 bases and J shed 1 base, with 20 bases lying between them. The germline gives CDR1 LGHNA, CDR2 YNFKEQ. The length of the CDR3 is 17 residues. CDR3 region: CASSRDAGRGVSYEQYF. DNA for the CDR3: TGTGCCAGCAGCCGAGACGCCGGCAGGGGCGTTTCCTACGAGCAGTACTTC.

In this sample, this clone turned up a few times. The chain recombines TRBV4-1 with TRBJ1-5, with D possibly TRBD1 on 5 matching bases. The CDR3 runs to 15 residues. Trimming took 0 bases from V and 1 from J, leaving 7 bases between them. Germline V gives CDR1 MGHRA, CDR2 YSYEKL. The CDR3 loop is CASSQDRTSNQPQHF. The CDR3 DNA reads as TGCGCCAGCAGCCAAGATCGGACAAGCAATCAGCCCCAGCATTTT.

The rearrangement uses TRBV6-6 and TRBJ2-1; perhaps TRBD2 as D (6 bases). Deletions cut 6 bases from V and 2 bases from J, with 14 bases between. This CDR3 has 15 amino acids. Germline V lookup: CDR1 MNHNY, CDR2 SVGAGI (reference sequence). The CDR3 sequence: CASSPRSGAYNEQFF. The DNA of the CDR3 is TGTGCCAGCAGCCCTCGTAGCGGTGCCTACAATGAGCAGTTCTTC.

V usage is TRBV6-5 and J usage is TRBJ1-2; D unresolved. V was trimmed by 0 bases and J by 4 bases, leaving 12 bases between them. CDR1 is MNHEY and CDR2 is SVGAGI in the germline V gene. The CDR3 covers 15 residues. The chain's CDR3 is CASSYSNRGSYGYTF. CDR3 bases: TGTGCCAGCAGTTACTCGAATCGGGGTAGCTATGGCTACACCTTC.

The chain couples TRBV18 to TRBJ2-2; unclear D gene. The germline V gene encodes CDR1 KGHSH and CDR2 LQKENI. Trimming cost V 3 bases and J 5 bases, with 10 bases left between them. The CDR3 spans 14 residues. CDR3 amino acids: CASSPLHVTGELFF. Here the CDR3 DNA reads TGTGCCAGCTCACCCCTACATGTAACCGGGGAGCTGTTTTTT.

The chain carries TRBV5-6 and TRBJ2-2; TRBD2 matches at 8 bases. The germline V gene has CDR1 SGHDT and CDR2 YYEEEE. The CDR3 sequence is 18 residues long. V lost 0 bases and J lost 4; bases outside the gene matches: 11. CDR3 sequence reads: CASSLVGGLAGSTGELFF. CDR3 bases: TGTGCCAGCAGCTTGGTAGGCGGCCTAGCGGGTTCCACCGGGGAGCTGTTTTTT.

The chain is built from TRBV27 and TRBJ1-2, with D possibly being TRBD1 (5 bases). Germline loops: CDR1 MNHEY, CDR2 SMNVEV (reference sequence). CDR3 length equals 14 residues. Trimming removed 4 bases from V and 4 bases from J, with 13 bases in between. The CDR3 DNA sequence: TGTGCCAGCAGTTCCCGCAGGAGGGGCTATGGCTACACCTTC. This codes for CASSSRRRGYGYTF.

The V call is TRBV25-1, the J call TRBJ2-5; 11 bases line up with TRBD1. Losses at the gene ends were 7 bases for V and 4 bases for J; bases not matched to a gene: 5. The CDR3 is 14 amino acids. Per germline, CDR1 MGHDK and CDR2 SYGVNS. The CDR3 is CASTGQGGRETQYF. CDR3 DNA: TGTGCCAGCACGGGACAGGGGGGGAGAGAGACCCAGTACTTC.

V is TRBV5-4 and J is TRBJ2-1; weak D call: TRBD2 (6 bases). CDR1 and CDR2 from the germline V gene are SGHNT and YYREEE (reference sequence). This CDR3 contains 16 residues. Between the trimmed V and J ends, which lost 4 bases and 5 bases, there was a span of 19 bases. The CDR3, as DNA: TGTGCCAGCAGCATTCCGGTGGGGCTAGCGCACAATGAGCAGTTCTTC. Protein product: CASSIPVGLAHNEQFF.

This clone was recorded a few times. The gene calls are TRBV6-6 and TRBJ2-7; 8 positions match TRBD1. V was clipped by 7 bases and J by 1 base; unmatched bases: 9. CDR1 MNHNY and CDR2 SVGAGI come from the germline V gene (reference sequence). The CDR3 is made up of 15 amino acids. In DNA, the CDR3 is TGTGCCAGCAATCCGCGGCAGGGGGCATCCTACGAGCAGTACTTC. It translates to CASNPRQGASYEQYF.

This clone has just one count. J is TRBJ2-3 and V is TRBV6-6; D is undetermined. CDR1 and CDR2 (germline): MNHNY, SVGAGI (reference sequence). This CDR3 spans 13 amino acids. Between the trimmed V and J ends, which lost 7 bases and 2 bases, there was a span of 10 bases. The CDR3 DNA follows: TGTGCCAGCAAGAGGCGGACCACAGATACGCAGTATTTT. Translating it yields CASKRRTTDTQYF.

The genes are TRBV11-2 and TRBJ2-7; 10 bases align to TRBD2. CDR3 size: 13 residues. J lost 9 bases, V lost 0 bases, and 2 bases had no gene match. The V gene's germline CDR1 is SGHAT and CDR2 FQNNGV. The CDR3 protein is CASSLDPSGRQYF. Here the CDR3 DNA reads TGTGCCAGCAGCTTAGACCCTAGCGGGAGGCAGTACTTC. The full variable domain, in which reference TRBV11-2 and TRBJ2-7 provide the parts outside the CDR3, is EAGVAQSPRYKIIEKRQSVAFWCNPISGHATLYWYQQILGQGPKLLIQFQNNGVVDDSQLPKDRFSAERLKGVDSTLKIQPAKLEDSAVYLCASSLDPSGRQYFGPGTRLTVT.

The CDR3: CASSLAWTQDTEAFF. The CDR3 DNA reads as TGCGCCAGCAGCTTGGCCTGGACTCAAGACACTGAAGCTTTCTTT. The rearrangement links TRBV5-1 to TRBJ1-1, with D uncertain. Germline loops: CDR1 SGHRS, CDR2 YFSETQ. CDR3 length equals 15 residues. The germline V and J ends were trimmed by 0 bases and 3 bases, with 12 bases remaining between them.

In this sample, this clone turned up once. This chain connects TRBV5-1 to TRBJ1-2; 9 bases match TRBD1. V lost 5 bases to trimming and J lost 2 bases; unmatched junction nucleotides: 7. Germline V gene data show CDR1 as SGHRS and CDR2 as YFSETQ. The CDR3 consists of 15 residues. The CDR3 here is CASSPTGGGNYGYTF. The CDR3 coding sequence is TGCGCCAGCAGTCCCACAGGGGGCGGGAACTATGGCTACACCTTC.

The J gene is TRBJ2-7, the V gene TRBV7-3; the match to TRBD2 covers 15 bases. V dropped 5 bases and J dropped 1; count of bases not matched to a gene: 3. From germline, CDR1 is SGHTA and CDR2 FQGTGA. This CDR3 comprises 16 residues. The CDR3 loop reads CASSPGLAGGSYEQYF. The CDR3 bases are TGTGCCAGCAGCCCCGGACTAGCGGGAGGGTCCTACGAGCAGTACTTC. The full variable domain, rest sourced from reference TRBV7-3 and TRBJ2-7, is GAGVSQTPSNKVTEKGKYVELRCDPISGHTALYWYRQSLGQGPEFLIYFQGTGAADDSGLPNDRFFAVRPEGSVSTLKIQRTERGDSAVYLCASSPGLAGGSYEQYFGPGTRLTVT.

This chain uses TRBV25-1 with TRBJ2-1; 7 nucleotides match TRBD2. This CDR3 has 16 amino acids. Germline assignment: CDR1 MGHDK and CDR2 SYGVNS. V trimming: 0 bases; J trimming: 7 bases; junction bases outside the gene matches: 9. The CDR3 sequence: CASSEYGAGLQNEQFF. The CDR3 nucleotides are TGTGCCAGCAGTGAATACGGAGCGGGATTACAGAATGAGCAGTTCTTC. The full variable domain, rest sourced from reference TRBV25-1 and TRBJ2-1, is EADIYQTPRYLVIGTGKKITLECSQTMGHDKMYWYQQDPGMELHLIHYSYGVNSTEKGDLSSESTVSRIRTEHFPLTLESARPSHTSQYLCASSEYGAGLQNEQFFGPGTRLTVL.

This chain connects TRBV25-1 to TRBJ1-2; 7 bases are a match to TRBD1. Germline CDR1 is MGHDK and CDR2 is SYGVNS. V lost 6 bases to trimming and J lost 5 bases; unmatched junction nucleotides: 6. This CDR3 spans 13 amino acids. CDR3 nucleotide sequence: TGTGCCAGCAGAGACAGGGTGGGGTATGGCTACACCTTC. Protein: CASRDRVGYGYTF.

J is TRBJ1-4 and V is TRBV14; D remains unclear. This CDR3 has 16 amino acids. Trimming took 4 bases from V and 0 from J, leaving 12 bases between them. The V gene's germline CDR1 is SGHDN and CDR2 FVKESK. The CDR3 sequence is CASSPRTMATNEKLFF. The CDR3 DNA reads as TGTGCCAGCAGCCCTAGGACGATGGCAACTAATGAAAAACTGTTTTTT.

In this sample, this clone turned up once. This chain links TRBV7-2 with TRBJ2-7; the D gene could be TRBD1 or TRBD2 (5 bases each). The V and J ends lost 5 bases and 5 bases respectively, with 16 bases between them. Looked up from germline, CDR1 is SGHTA and CDR2 is FQGNSA. The CDR3 has 14 amino acids. The CDR3 loop is CASSPPGTQDEQYF. In nucleotides, the CDR3 is TGTGCCAGCAGCCCCCCCGGGACCCAGGACGAGCAGTACTTC.